This TCR beta chain is from a study of blood T cell repertoires in COVID-19. The overall study: The analysed material was cDNA or gDNA that came from T cells, B-cell-depleted T cells, or PBMCs.

In the original workflow: Amplification with reference gene primers provided the estimates of nucleated cell counts. This table comes from immunoSEQ multiplex PCR, and its TCRdb copy is limited to in-frame clones, with some not included. That table gives V, J and clone size, and the DNA gave D and trimming. This sample has approximately 110,000 clones; roughly nine tenths occur once, and the top ten carry around 2%. Seattle patient enrollment occurred during active infection, with longitudinal follow-up thereafter. The V gene end was trimmed by 2 bases and the J gene end by 0 bases; junction bases not matched to a gene: 0. The CDR3 runs to 15 residues. Germline V gene data show CDR1 as SGHTA and CDR2 as FQGNSA.

V and J are TRBV7-2 and TRBJ2-1, with 8 nucleotides matching TRBD2. This TCR was recovered from a man aged 45-60 years with COVID-19, enrolled during active disease. Sequenced: peripheral blood. The CDR3 is CASSLSGSSYNEQFF. The CDR3 region has the DNA TGTGCCAGCAGCTTAAGCGGGAGCTCCTACAATGAGCAGTTCTTC.